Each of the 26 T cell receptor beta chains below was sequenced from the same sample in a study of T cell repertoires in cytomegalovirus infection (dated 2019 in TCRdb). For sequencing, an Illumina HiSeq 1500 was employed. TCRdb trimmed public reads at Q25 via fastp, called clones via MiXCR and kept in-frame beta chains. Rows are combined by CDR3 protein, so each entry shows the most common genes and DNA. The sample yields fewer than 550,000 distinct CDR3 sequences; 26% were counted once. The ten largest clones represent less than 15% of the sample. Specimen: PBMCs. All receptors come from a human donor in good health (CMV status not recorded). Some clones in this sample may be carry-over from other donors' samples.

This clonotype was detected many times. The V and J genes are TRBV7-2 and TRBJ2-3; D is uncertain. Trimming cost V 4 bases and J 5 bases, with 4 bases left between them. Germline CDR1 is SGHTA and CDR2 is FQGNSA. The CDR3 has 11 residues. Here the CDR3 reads CASSWKDTQYF. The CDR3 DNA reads TGTGCCAGCAGCTGGAAAGATACGCAGTATTTT.

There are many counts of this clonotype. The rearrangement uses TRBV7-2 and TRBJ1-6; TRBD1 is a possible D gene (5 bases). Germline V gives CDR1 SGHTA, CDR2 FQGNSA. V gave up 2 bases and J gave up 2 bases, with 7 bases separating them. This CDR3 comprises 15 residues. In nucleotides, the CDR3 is TGTGCCAGCAGCTTACCAGGGACCTATAATTCACCCCTCCACTTT. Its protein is CASSLPGTYNSPLHF.

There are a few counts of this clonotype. The CDR3 here is CASGKSSGPQETQYF. The DNA of the CDR3 is TGTGCCAGCGGAAAATCTAGCGGCCCCCAAGAGACCCAGTACTTC. The chain employs TRBV7-2 and TRBJ2-5, with 7 bases lining up with TRBD2. This CDR3 is 15 amino acids long. Germline V gene sequence: CDR1 SGHTA, CDR2 FQGNSA. With V trimmed by 8 bases and J by 1 base, 10 bases remained unmatched.

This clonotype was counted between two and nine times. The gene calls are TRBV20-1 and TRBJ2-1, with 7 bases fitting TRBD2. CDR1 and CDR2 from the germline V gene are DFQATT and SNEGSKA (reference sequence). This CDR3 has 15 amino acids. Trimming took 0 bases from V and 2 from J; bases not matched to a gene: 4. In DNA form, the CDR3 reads TGCAGTGCTAGAGAAGGACTAGGTCCCTACAATGAGCAGTTCTTC. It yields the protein CSAREGLGPYNEQFF.

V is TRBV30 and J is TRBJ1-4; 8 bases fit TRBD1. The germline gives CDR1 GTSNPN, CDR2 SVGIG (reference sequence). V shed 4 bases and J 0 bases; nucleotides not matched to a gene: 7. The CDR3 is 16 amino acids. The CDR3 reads CAWTHRTGSTNEKLFF. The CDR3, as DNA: TGTGCCTGGACCCATCGGACAGGGTCAACTAATGAAAAACTGTTTTTT.

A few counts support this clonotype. This CDR3 reads CASSGLEEQFF. CDR3 in DNA: TGTGCCAGCAGTGGTCTAGAGGAGCAGTTCTTC. J is TRBJ2-1 and V is TRBV2; D remains unclear. Germline lookup yields CDR1 SNHLY and CDR2 FYNNEI. This CDR3 is 11 amino acids long. Deletions cut 4 bases from V and 10 bases from J, with 8 bases between.

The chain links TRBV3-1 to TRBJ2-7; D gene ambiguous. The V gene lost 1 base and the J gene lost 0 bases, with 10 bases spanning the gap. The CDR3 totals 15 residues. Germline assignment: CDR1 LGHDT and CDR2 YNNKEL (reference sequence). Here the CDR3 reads CASSQGPSHSYEQYF. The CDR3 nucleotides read TGTGCCAGCAGCCAAGGACCTAGTCACTCCTACGAGCAGTACTTC.

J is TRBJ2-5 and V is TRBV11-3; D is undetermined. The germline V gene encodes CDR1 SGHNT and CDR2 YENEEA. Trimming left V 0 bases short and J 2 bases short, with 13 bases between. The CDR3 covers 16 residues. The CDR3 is CASSLDSSLLQETQYF. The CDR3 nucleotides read TGTGCCAGCAGCTTAGATTCGAGCCTACTACAAGAGACCCAGTACTTC.

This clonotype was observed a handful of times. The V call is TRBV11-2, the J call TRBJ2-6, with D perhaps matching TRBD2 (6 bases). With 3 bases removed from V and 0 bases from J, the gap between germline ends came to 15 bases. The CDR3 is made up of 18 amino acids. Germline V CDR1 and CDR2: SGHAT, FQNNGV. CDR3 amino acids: CASSFLATGLSGANVLTF. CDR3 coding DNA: TGTGCCAGCAGCTTTCTAGCGACCGGGCTCTCTGGGGCCAACGTCCTGACTTTC.

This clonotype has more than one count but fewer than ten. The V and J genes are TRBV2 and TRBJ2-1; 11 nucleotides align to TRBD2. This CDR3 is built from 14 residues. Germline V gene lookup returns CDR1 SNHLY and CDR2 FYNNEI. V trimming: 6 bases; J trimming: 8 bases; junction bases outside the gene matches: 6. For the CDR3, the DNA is TGTGCCAGCAGGTTAGCGGGAGGGAGGCATGAGCAGTTCTTC. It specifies CASRLAGGRHEQFF.

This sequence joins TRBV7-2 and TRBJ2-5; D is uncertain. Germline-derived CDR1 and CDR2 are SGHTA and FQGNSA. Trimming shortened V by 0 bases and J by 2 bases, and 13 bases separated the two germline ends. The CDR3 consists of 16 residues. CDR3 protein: CASSLALLVTQETQYF. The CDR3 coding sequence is TGTGCCAGCAGCTTAGCGCTTCTAGTGACGCAAGAGACCCAGTACTTC.

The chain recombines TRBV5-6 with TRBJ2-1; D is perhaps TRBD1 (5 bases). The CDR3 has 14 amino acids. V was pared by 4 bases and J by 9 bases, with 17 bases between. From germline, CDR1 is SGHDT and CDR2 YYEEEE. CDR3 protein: CASSPGRGLGEQFF. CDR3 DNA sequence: TGTGCCAGCAGCCCGGGTAGGGGTCTCGGTGAGCAGTTCTTC.

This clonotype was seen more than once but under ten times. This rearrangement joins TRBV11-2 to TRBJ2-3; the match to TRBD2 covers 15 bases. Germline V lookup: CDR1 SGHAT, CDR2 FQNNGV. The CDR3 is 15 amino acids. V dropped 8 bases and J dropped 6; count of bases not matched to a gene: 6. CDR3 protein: CASATGTSGRDTQYF. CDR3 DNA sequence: TGTGCCAGCGCCACCGGGACTAGCGGGAGGGATACGCAGTATTTT.

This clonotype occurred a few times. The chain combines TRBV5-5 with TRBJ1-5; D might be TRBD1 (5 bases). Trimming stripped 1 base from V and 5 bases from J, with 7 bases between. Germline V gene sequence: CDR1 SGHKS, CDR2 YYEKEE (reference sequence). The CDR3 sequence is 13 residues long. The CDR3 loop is CASSLTGHQPQHF. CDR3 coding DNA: TGTGCCAGCAGCTTGACAGGACATCAGCCCCAGCATTTT.

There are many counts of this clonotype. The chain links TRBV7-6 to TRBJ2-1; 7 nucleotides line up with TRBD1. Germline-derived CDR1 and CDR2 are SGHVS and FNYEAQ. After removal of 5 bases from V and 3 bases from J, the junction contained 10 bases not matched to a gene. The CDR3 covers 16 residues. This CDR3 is CASSPPGTDHYNEQFF. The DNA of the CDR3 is TGTGCCAGCAGCCCCCCCGGGACAGACCACTACAATGAGCAGTTCTTC.

CDR3 coding DNA: TGTGCCAGCAGCGACAGATATGATGAGCAGTTCTTC. It encodes CASSDRYDEQFF. V gene TRBV7-2 combines with J gene TRBJ2-1; maybe TRBD1 (5 bases). The CDR3 runs 12 residues. CDR1 SGHTA and CDR2 FQGNSA come from the germline V gene. With 5 bases removed from V and 8 bases from J, the gap between germline ends came to 10 bases.

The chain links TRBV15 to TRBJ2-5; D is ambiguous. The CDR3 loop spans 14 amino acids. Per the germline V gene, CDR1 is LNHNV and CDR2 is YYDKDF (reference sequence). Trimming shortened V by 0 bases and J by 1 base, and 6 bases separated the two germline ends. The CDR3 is CATSRDGAQETQYF. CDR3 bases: TGTGCCACCAGCAGAGATGGCGCCCAAGAGACCCAGTACTTC.

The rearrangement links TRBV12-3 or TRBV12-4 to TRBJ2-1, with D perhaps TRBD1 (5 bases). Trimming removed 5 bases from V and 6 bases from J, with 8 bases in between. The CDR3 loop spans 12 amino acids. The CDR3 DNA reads TGTGCCAGCAGTCCAGACAGCAATGAGCAGTTCTTC. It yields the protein CASSPDSNEQFF.

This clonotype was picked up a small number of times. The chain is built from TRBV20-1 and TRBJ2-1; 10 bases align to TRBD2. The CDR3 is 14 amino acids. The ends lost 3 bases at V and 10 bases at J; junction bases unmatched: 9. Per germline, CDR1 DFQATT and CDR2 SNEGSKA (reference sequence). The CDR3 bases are TGCAGTGCTAGTCTAGCGGGAGTAACAAGGGAGCAGTTCTTC. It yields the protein CSASLAGVTREQFF.

The CDR3 loop reads CASSYSSAIRTDTQYF. CDR3 sequence (DNA): TGTGCCAGCAGTTACAGCTCGGCAATCCGCACAGATACGCAGTATTTT. V gene TRBV6-5 combines with J gene TRBJ2-3; no clear D. The CDR3 is 16 amino acids. Trimming removed 2 bases at V and 1 base at J, with 13 bases between. The germline gives CDR1 MNHEY, CDR2 SVGAGI.

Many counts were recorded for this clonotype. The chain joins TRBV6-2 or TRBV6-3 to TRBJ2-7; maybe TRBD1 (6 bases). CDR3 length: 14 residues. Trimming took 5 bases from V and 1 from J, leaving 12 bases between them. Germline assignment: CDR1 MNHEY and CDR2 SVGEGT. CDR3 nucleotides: TGTGCCAGCAGTCCCCGAAGGGGGTCCTACGAGCAGTACGTC. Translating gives CASSPRRGSYEQYV.

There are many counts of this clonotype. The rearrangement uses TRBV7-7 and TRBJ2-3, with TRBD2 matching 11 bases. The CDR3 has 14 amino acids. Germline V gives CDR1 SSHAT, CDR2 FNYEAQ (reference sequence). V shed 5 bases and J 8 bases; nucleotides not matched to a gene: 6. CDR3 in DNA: TGTGCCAGCAGCCCTAGCGGGAGGACTGGTACGCAGTATTTT. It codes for CASSPSGRTGTQYF.

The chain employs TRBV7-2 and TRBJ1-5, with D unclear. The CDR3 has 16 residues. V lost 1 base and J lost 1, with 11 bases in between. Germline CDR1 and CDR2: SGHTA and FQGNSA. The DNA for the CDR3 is TGTGCCAGCAGCTTAGTGGCCAGTACCAGCAATCAGCCCCAGCATTTT. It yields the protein CASSLVASTSNQPQHF.

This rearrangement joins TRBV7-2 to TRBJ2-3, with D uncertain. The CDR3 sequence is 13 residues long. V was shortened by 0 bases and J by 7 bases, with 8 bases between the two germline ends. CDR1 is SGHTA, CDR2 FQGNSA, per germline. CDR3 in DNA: TGTGCCAGCAGCTTAGCCATGGTACATACGCAGTATTTT. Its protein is CASSLAMVHTQYF.

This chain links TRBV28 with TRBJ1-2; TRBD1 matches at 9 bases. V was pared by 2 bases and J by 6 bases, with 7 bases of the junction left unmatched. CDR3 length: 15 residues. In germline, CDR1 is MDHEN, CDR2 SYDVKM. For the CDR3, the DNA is TGTGCCAGCAGTTTAGCGACAGGGGGTGTCCATGGCTACACCTTC. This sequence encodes CASSLATGGVHGYTF.

The CDR3 nucleotides read TGTGCCAGCAGCAGGGATCAGGATGAGCAGTTCTTC. Its translation is CASSRDQDEQFF. The rearrangement uses TRBV7-8 and TRBJ2-1; D is unclear. This CDR3 has 12 residues. From germline, CDR1 is SGHVS and CDR2 FQNEAQ. V dropped 5 bases and J dropped 8 bases, with 10 bases sitting between them.